This T cell receptor beta chain comes out of a study of chemoradiotherapy in HPV16-positive cancers (dated by TCRdb to about 2022). Some background on the complete study: Using functional T-cell assays on cells from a couple of HPV16-positive patients, the researchers defined candidate HPV-specific T-cell clones and common TCR motifs. The study asked whether T-cell immunity against the HPV oncoproteins E6 and E7 changes during chemoradiotherapy and whether it affects survival. The candidate HPV-specific TCRs and motifs were subsequently tracked in TCR repertoires obtained from roughly 90 patients with HPV-related cancers.

As regards this clone: Its antigen target is currently unknown. No base-level quality is on record; no much larger clone is a single base apart.

The germline V gene (reference sequence) gives CDR1 as GTSNPN and CDR2 as SVGIG. V ends up 3 bases short and J 6 bases short, with an unmatched junction base count of 8. CDR3 length: 14 amino acids, cysteine to phenylalanine. The only DNA kept is the CDR3, 42 bases in frame from the first base. Libraries were made using the immunoSEQ multiplex PCR assay. TCRdb re-hosts the immuneACCESS table, in-frame sequences only. Its copies lack some clones; in the studies checked, an unresolved V gene accounts for under half of them, and the cause for the rest is not known. Recorded for this sample are about 1,500 clones; 80% to 95% of them occurred a single time. In total, the top ten clones hold 7% to 8% of the sample. Paper-wide results and their limitations: Expansion of candidate HPV-specific clones and E7-related TCR motifs was observed in the tumor microenvironment during treatment, whereas no such expansion was observed for non-HPV-specific T cells. Only two HPV16-positive patients were used to derive the functional definition of HPV-specific T cells, and the survival association was reported for HPV16-positive patients. Improved recurrence-free survival in HPV16-positive patients was associated with expansion of HPV-responsive T cells during chemoradiotherapy.

Repertoires were sampled repeatedly over the course of chemoradiotherapy, so clonal expansion could be followed in the tumor microenvironment. The sequencing here drew on tumor tissue, taken from a patient who underwent chemoradiotherapy. The TCR sequence derives from a human donor with HPV-associated anogenital cancer. This chain joins TRBV30 to TRBJ2-7, with 10 bases matching TRBD1. The CDR3 in this case is CAWRYGTGVAEQYF. Here is the DNA: TGTGCCTGGAGATACGGGACAGGGGTGGCCGAGCAGTACTTC.